Listed below are T cell receptor beta chains from one sample, sequenced in a study of Ad26.COV2.S vaccination and SARS-CoV-2 variants. Using immunoSEQ multiplex PCR, the repertoire was profiled, and TCRdb retains in-frame clones only, with some absent. Of 430,000 or so clones listed, 90% are singletons. The source material was peripheral blood, sampled in a trial of Ad26.COV2.S vaccine versus placebo. The source of these receptors is a person between 18 and 59 years old who received the Ad26.COV2.S COVID-19 vaccine or a placebo. Each CDR3 is given with its conserved first and last residue. D genes are given only for firm matches.

v_gene	j_gene	d_gene	CDR3nt	CDR3aa
TRBV11-2	TRBJ2-1	-	TGTGCCAGCAGCCCCCGCACTGGTGAGCAGTTCTTC	CASSPRTGEQFF
TRBV30	TRBJ2-7	-	TGTGCCTGGAGTGTAACCTACGAGCAGTACTTC	CAWSVTYEQYF
TRBV10-3	TRBJ2-7	TRBD1	TGTGCCATCAGTCCGACGGGACAGTATTCCTACGAGCAGTACTTC	CAISPTGQYSYEQYF
TRBV10-2	TRBJ2-1	TRBD2	TGCGCCACTAAAGCAGTGATAGCGGGAGGGCAGCAGTTCTTC	CATKAVIAGGQQFF
TRBV24-1	TRBJ2-1	-	TGTGCCACCAGTGATTCGCGGGACTCCAGATACAATGAGCAGTTCTTC	CATSDSRDSRYNEQFF
TRBV18	TRBJ2-3	-	TGTGCCAGCTCACTTAATGACCAGACAGATACGCAGTATTTT	CASSLNDQTDTQYF
TRBV11-3	TRBJ2-7	TRBD1	TGTGCCAGCAGCCGACAGGGGGGTAACGAGCAGTACTTC	CASSRQGGNEQYF
TRBV3-1/TRBV3-2	TRBJ2-1	TRBD2	TGTGCCAGCAGCCCCCACCAGGGACTAGCGGGATTCTCCTACAATGAGCAGTTCTTC	CASSPHQGLAGFSYNEQFF
TRBV30	TRBJ1-5	-	TGTGCCTGGAGCCCGTTCCGTGGGGAAGGCAATCAGCCCCAGCATTTT	CAWSPFRGEGNQPQHF
TRBV7-9	TRBJ2-3	-	TGTGCCAGCAGCTTATATCTCCTTGACACAGATACGCAGTATTTT	CASSLYLLDTDTQYF
TRBV29-1	TRBJ2-3	-	TGCAGCGTAGGTGGTAGCACAGATACGCAGTATTTT	CSVGGSTDTQYF
TRBV27	TRBJ2-5	TRBD2	TGTGCCAGCAGTCCAGGACTAGCGGGAAAAGAGACCCAGTACTTC	CASSPGLAGKETQYF
TRBV6-5	TRBJ2-1	-	TGTGCCAGCGGGTTACAGGGTGATTCCTACAATGAGCAGTTCTTC	CASGLQGDSYNEQFF
TRBV4-3	TRBJ1-4	-	TGCGCCAGCAGCCAAGATTTTGGGGCCCGAGGTAATGAAAAACTGTTTTTT	CASSQDFGARGNEKLFF
TRBV6-1	TRBJ2-7	-	TGTGCCAGCAGTGAAGCGAACAGGCGGTACGAGCAGTACTTC	CASSEANRRYEQYF
TRBV11-2	TRBJ2-2	-	TGTGCCAGCAGCTTAGGTGGATCCGGGGAGCTGTTTTTT	CASSLGGSGELFF
TRBV7-9	TRBJ2-1	-	TGTGCCAGCAGCTCTTCCCTGGATCTAAGTGAGCAGTTCTTC	CASSSSLDLSEQFF